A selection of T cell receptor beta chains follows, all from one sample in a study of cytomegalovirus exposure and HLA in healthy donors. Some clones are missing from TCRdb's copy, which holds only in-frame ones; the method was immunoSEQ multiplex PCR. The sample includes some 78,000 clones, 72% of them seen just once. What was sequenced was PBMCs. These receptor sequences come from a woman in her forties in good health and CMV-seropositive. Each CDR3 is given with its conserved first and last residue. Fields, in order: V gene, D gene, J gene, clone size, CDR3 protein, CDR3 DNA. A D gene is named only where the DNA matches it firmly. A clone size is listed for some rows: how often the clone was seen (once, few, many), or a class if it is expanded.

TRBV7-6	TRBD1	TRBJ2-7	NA	CASSSWDSHEQYF	TGTGCCAGCAGCTCATGGGACAGCCACGAGCAGTACTTC
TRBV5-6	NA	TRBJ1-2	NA	CASSLVVLGGGYTF	TGTGCCAGCAGCTTGGTAGTTCTCGGGGGTGGCTACACCTTC
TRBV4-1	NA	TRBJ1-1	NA	CASSHTFRGDTEAFF	TGCGCCAGCAGCCACACCTTCCGCGGGGACACTGAAGCTTTCTTT
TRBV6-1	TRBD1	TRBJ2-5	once	CASSEILGQGKETQYF	TGTGCCAGCAGTGAAATACTAGGACAGGGAAAAGAGACCCAGTACTTC
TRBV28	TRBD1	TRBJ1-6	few	CATVNRGPTPLHF	TGTGCCACCGTCAACAGGGGTCCTACACCCCTCCACTTT
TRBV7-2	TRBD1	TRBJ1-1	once	CASSLGQGFEAFF	TGTGCCAGCAGCCTCGGACAGGGCTTTGAAGCTTTCTTT
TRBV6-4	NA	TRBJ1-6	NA	CASSEQHNSPLHF	TGTGCCAGCAGTGAACAGCATAATTCACCCCTCCACTTT
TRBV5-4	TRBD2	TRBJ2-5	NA	CASSFGTSSQETQYF	TGTGCCAGCAGCTTTGGGACTAGTAGCCAAGAGACCCAGTACTTC
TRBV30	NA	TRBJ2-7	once	CAWSGGLISYEQYF	TGTGCCTGGAGCGGGGGACTTATCTCCTACGAGCAGTACTTC
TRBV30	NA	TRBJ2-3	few	CASSRGAAGGTDTQYF	TGTGCCTCCTCACGAGGGGCAGCGGGTGGCACAGATACGCAGTATTTT
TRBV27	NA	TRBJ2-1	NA	CASSLAGNEQFF	TGTGCCAGCAGTTTAGCGGGGAATGAGCAGTTCTTC
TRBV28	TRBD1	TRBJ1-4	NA	CASSLGDRYEKLFF	TGTGCCAGCAGTTTAGGGGACAGATATGAAAAACTGTTTTTT
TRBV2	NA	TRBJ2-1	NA	CASSVETFSSYNEQFF	TGTGCCAGCAGCGTTGAGACATTTAGCTCCTACAATGAGCAGTTCTTC
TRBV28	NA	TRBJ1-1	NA	CASCGGYTGKWSTEAFF	TGTGCCAGCTGTGGGGGTTATACAGGGAAGTGGAGCACTGAAGCTTTCTTT
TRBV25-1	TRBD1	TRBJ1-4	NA	CASSERQGRRGKLFF	TGTGCCAGCAGTGAACGACAGGGGCGCCGAGGAAAACTGTTTTTT
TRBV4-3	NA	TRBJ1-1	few	CASSQEQLNTEAFF	TGCGCCAGCAGCCAAGAACAGTTGAACACTGAAGCTTTCTTT
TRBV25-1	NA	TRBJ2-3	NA	CAGHRQLTSTDTQYF	TGTGCCGGACATCGACAGTTGACTAGCACAGATACGCAGTATTTT
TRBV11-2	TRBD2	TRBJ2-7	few	CASTNQQLAGSYEQYF	TGTGCCAGCACCAATCAGCAACTAGCGGGATCATACGAGCAGTACTTC
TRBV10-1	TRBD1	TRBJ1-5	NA	CASSARQGGSNQPQHF	TGCGCCAGCAGTGCCCGTCAGGGGGGTAGCAATCAGCCCCAGCATTTT
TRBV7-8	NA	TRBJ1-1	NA	CASSTHQGVGSEAFF	TGTGCCAGCAGCACGCACCAGGGTGTAGGCTCTGAAGCTTTCTTT
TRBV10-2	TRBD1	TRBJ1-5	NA	CAGGQANQPQHF	TGCGCCGGAGGACAGGCCAATCAGCCCCAGCATTTT
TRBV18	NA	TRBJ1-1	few	CASSPPQVMNTEAFF	TGTGCCAGCTCACCACCTCAGGTCATGAACACTGAAGCTTTCTTT
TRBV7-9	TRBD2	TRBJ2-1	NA	CASSEKSGIHNEQFF	TGTGCCAGCAGCGAGAAAAGCGGGATACACAATGAGCAGTTCTTC
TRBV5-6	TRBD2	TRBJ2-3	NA	CASSLEGGGAVRVGTQYF	TGTGCCAGCAGCTTGGAGGGCGGGGGGGCCGTTCGGGTCGGTACGCAGTATTTT
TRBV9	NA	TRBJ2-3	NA	CASSVASYTDTQYF	TGTGCCAGCAGCGTAGCTTCTTACACAGATACGCAGTATTTT
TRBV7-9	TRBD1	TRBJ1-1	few	CASSSGTGTTEAFF	TGTGCCAGCAGCTCCGGGACAGGAACAACTGAAGCTTTCTTT
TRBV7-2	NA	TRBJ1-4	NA	CASSSGVLGATNEKLFF	TGTGCCAGCAGCTCAGGCGTGCTGGGGGCTACTAATGAAAAACTGTTTTTT
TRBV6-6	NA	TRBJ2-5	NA	CASRVRATQETQYF	TGTGCCAGCAGGGTCAGGGCGACCCAAGAGACCCAGTACTTC
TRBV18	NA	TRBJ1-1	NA	CASSPRETEAFF	TGTGCCAGCTCACCAAGGGAGACTGAAGCTTTCTTT
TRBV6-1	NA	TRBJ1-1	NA	CASPITPEGTEAFF	TGTGCCAGCCCGATCACCCCGGAGGGCACTGAAGCTTTCTTT
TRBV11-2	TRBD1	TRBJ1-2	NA	CASSLPHRGYSYTF	TGTGCCAGCAGCTTACCCCACAGGGGTTATAGCTACACCTTC
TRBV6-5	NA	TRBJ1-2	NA	CASSYVGGGHYGYTF	TGTGCCAGCAGTTACGTTGGGGGAGGTCACTATGGCTACACCTTC